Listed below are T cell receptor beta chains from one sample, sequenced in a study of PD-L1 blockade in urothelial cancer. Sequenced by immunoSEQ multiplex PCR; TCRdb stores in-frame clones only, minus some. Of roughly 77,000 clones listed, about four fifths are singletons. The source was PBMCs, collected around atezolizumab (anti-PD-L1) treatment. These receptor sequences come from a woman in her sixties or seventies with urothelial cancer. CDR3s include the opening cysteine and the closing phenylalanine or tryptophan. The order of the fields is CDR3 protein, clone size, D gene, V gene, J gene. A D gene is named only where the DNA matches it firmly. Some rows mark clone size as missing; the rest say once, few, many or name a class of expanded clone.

CDR3aa: CASSHVSNRAAETQYF
abundance: .
d_gene: .
v_gene: TRBV18
j_gene: TRBJ2-5

CDR3aa: CASSLADRGTIKNGNEQFF
abundance: .
d_gene: TRBD1
v_gene: TRBV5-1
j_gene: TRBJ2-1

CDR3aa: CASSLWGDRVDQPQHF
abundance: .
d_gene: TRBD1
v_gene: TRBV5-5
j_gene: TRBJ1-5

CDR3aa: CASSPYRTGDYEQYF
abundance: .
d_gene: TRBD1
v_gene: TRBV18
j_gene: TRBJ2-7

CDR3aa: CASRRQGSDTQYF
abundance: .
d_gene: .
v_gene: TRBV28
j_gene: TRBJ2-3

CDR3aa: CASSRSLGQGSYNEQFF
abundance: .
d_gene: TRBD1
v_gene: TRBV5-8
j_gene: TRBJ2-1

CDR3aa: CASRNTGGVYEQYF
abundance: .
d_gene: TRBD1
v_gene: TRBV5-1
j_gene: TRBJ2-7

CDR3aa: CASSEIGWNQPQHF
abundance: once
d_gene: .
v_gene: TRBV2
j_gene: TRBJ1-5

CDR3aa: CASSLKVRTGWNEQFF
abundance: once
d_gene: TRBD1
v_gene: TRBV27
j_gene: TRBJ2-1

CDR3aa: CASSLDLGGLPYGYTF
abundance: .
d_gene: TRBD1
v_gene: TRBV5-4
j_gene: TRBJ1-2

CDR3aa: CASSQRQGNTEAFF
abundance: .
d_gene: TRBD1
v_gene: TRBV7-6
j_gene: TRBJ1-1

CDR3aa: CASSDGEEAWIEAFF
abundance: .
d_gene: .
v_gene: TRBV2
j_gene: TRBJ1-1

CDR3aa: CASSLAGGDGGPQHF
abundance: .
d_gene: .
v_gene: TRBV5-1
j_gene: TRBJ1-5

CDR3aa: CATSRDTGLAGPGDTQYF
abundance: .
d_gene: TRBD2
v_gene: TRBV15
j_gene: TRBJ2-3

CDR3aa: CASSPTGVGSEQYF
abundance: .
d_gene: TRBD1
v_gene: TRBV7-9
j_gene: TRBJ2-7

CDR3aa: CASSFGSLGLAANTGELFF
abundance: .
d_gene: TRBD2
v_gene: TRBV5-1
j_gene: TRBJ2-2

CDR3aa: CASSEGRGDEQYF
abundance: once
d_gene: .
v_gene: TRBV6-1
j_gene: TRBJ2-7

CDR3aa: CASSQEGARGETQYF
abundance: .
d_gene: .
v_gene: TRBV4-3
j_gene: TRBJ2-5

CDR3aa: CASSQDSNGYTF
abundance: .
d_gene: .
v_gene: TRBV5-1
j_gene: TRBJ1-2

CDR3aa: CASSRDRGQPQHF
abundance: .
d_gene: TRBD1
v_gene: TRBV5-1
j_gene: TRBJ1-5

CDR3aa: CAIGPGAPGNTIYF
abundance: .
d_gene: .
v_gene: TRBV10-3
j_gene: TRBJ1-3

CDR3aa: CAWSETWDRGEEKLFF
abundance: .
d_gene: TRBD1
v_gene: TRBV30
j_gene: TRBJ1-4

CDR3aa: CASSVGHNTDTQYF
abundance: .
d_gene: .
v_gene: TRBV9
j_gene: TRBJ2-3

CDR3aa: CASSPTSGGPTRYF
abundance: .
d_gene: TRBD2
v_gene: TRBV18
j_gene: TRBJ2-5

CDR3aa: CASGTANTEAFF
abundance: .
d_gene: TRBD1
v_gene: TRBV27
j_gene: TRBJ1-1

CDR3aa: CASSFLIGGGDTQYF
abundance: few
d_gene: .
v_gene: TRBV5-6
j_gene: TRBJ2-3

CDR3aa: CASSQESVNTGELFF
abundance: .
d_gene: .
v_gene: TRBV4-1
j_gene: TRBJ2-2

CDR3aa: CASSQTTSGVETQYF
abundance: .
d_gene: TRBD2
v_gene: TRBV4-1
j_gene: TRBJ2-5

CDR3aa: CASSEISIYNEQFF
abundance: .
d_gene: .
v_gene: TRBV2
j_gene: TRBJ2-1

CDR3aa: CASSRIQGLGEQYF
abundance: .
d_gene: TRBD1
v_gene: TRBV7-8
j_gene: TRBJ2-7

CDR3aa: CAISESRQGYGYTF
abundance: .
d_gene: TRBD1
v_gene: TRBV10-3
j_gene: TRBJ1-2

CDR3aa: CASSEIRDNNSPLHF
abundance: .
d_gene: .
v_gene: TRBV10-2
j_gene: TRBJ1-6

CDR3aa: CASSNLGTGNTGELFF
abundance: .
d_gene: TRBD1
v_gene: TRBV5-4
j_gene: TRBJ2-2

CDR3aa: CASSIRDGNSPLHF
abundance: .
d_gene: .
v_gene: TRBV4-3
j_gene: TRBJ1-6

CDR3aa: CASSQDPGRNTGELFF
abundance: few
d_gene: .
v_gene: TRBV4-1
j_gene: TRBJ2-2

CDR3aa: CASSQAQGRNTGELFF
abundance: .
d_gene: TRBD1
v_gene: TRBV4-1
j_gene: TRBJ2-2

CDR3aa: CASSMTSAGPSYNEQFF
abundance: .
d_gene: TRBD2
v_gene: TRBV19
j_gene: TRBJ2-1

CDR3aa: CASSRREGQETQYF
abundance: .
d_gene: TRBD2
v_gene: TRBV25-1
j_gene: TRBJ2-5

CDR3aa: CAWSVPEIGGTGCNYGYTF
abundance: .
d_gene: TRBD1
v_gene: TRBV30
j_gene: TRBJ1-2

CDR3aa: CASSQDVRTGSGDTQYF
abundance: once
d_gene: .
v_gene: TRBV4-2
j_gene: TRBJ2-3

CDR3aa: CASSLRQGADVDTQYF
abundance: .
d_gene: TRBD1
v_gene: TRBV11-2
j_gene: TRBJ2-3

CDR3aa: CASSPSGTVTYNEQFF
abundance: few
d_gene: TRBD1
v_gene: TRBV7-3
j_gene: TRBJ2-1

CDR3aa: CATSRGQVEETQYF
abundance: .
d_gene: .
v_gene: TRBV15
j_gene: TRBJ2-5

CDR3aa: CASSIRGATGELFF
abundance: .
d_gene: .
v_gene: TRBV19
j_gene: TRBJ2-2

CDR3aa: CAWSSGLAPYEQYF
abundance: .
d_gene: TRBD2
v_gene: TRBV30
j_gene: TRBJ2-7

CDR3aa: CASSVAARVGGNTIYF
abundance: .
d_gene: .
v_gene: TRBV9
j_gene: TRBJ1-3

CDR3aa: CASRQTSGPYEQYF
abundance: .
d_gene: TRBD2
v_gene: TRBV5-1
j_gene: TRBJ2-7

CDR3aa: CASSVGDSRTDTQYF
abundance: .
d_gene: .
v_gene: TRBV9
j_gene: TRBJ2-3

CDR3aa: CASSPPPGGDTQHF
abundance: .
d_gene: .
v_gene: TRBV18
j_gene: .

CDR3aa: CASSPQLAGGSDTQYF
abundance: once
d_gene: TRBD2
v_gene: TRBV4-1
j_gene: TRBJ2-3